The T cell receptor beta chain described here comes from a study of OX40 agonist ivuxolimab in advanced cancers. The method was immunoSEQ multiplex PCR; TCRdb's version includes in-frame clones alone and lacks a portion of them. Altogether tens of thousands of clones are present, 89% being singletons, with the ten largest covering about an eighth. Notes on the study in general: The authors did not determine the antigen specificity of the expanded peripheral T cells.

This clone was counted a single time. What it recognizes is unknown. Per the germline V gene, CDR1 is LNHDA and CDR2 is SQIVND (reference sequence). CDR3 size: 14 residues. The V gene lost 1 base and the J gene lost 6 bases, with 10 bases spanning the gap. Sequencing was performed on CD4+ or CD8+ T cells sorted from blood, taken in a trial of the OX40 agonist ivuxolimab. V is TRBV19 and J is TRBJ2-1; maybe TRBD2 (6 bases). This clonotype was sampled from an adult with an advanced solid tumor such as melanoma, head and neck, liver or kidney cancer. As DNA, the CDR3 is TGTGCCAGTAGTATAGGGGACTCCGGCAATGAGCAGTTCTTC. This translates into CASSIGDSGNEQFF.